Listed below are T cell receptor beta chains from one sample, sequenced in a study of TIL therapy for anti-PD-1-resistant metastatic lung cancer. Profiled with immunoSEQ multiplex PCR; TCRdb holds only in-frame clones, not every one. The sample lists thousands of clones; about 63% were seen once. The source material was tumor tissue, sampled at baseline. Every receptor here comes from a person aged 30 to 80 with non-small cell lung cancer. The CDR3 runs from the conserved cysteine through the conserved F or W.

J gene	V gene	CDR3 protein
TRBJ1-3	TRBV4-2	CASSQVPGEGNTIYF
TRBJ2-7	TRBV4-1	CASSQTALAGYREQYF
TRBJ1-5	TRBV6-1	CASSGLVGYSNQPQHF
TRBJ2-4	TRBV29-1	CSVEQGRRNIQYF
TRBJ2-1	TRBV11-3	CASSLGRSGSEQFF
TRBJ2-7	TRBV2	CASSATGGYEQYF
TRBJ1-6	TRBV11-1	CASSFDNSPLHF
TRBJ1-2	TRBV19	CASSIGSGARGGYTF
TRBJ1-1	TRBV2	CASRGDRSQAFF
TRBJ2-1	TRBV10-1	CASSESSEGGNEQFF
TRBJ2-3	TRBV7-6	CASSLGHGGSTDTQYF
TRBJ1-2	TRBV30	CAWSPTPGQGNGYTF
TRBJ2-1	TRBV27	CASSLAGQAYNEQFF
TRBJ1-6	TRBV6-5	CASTLSRYTLHF
TRBJ2-2	TRBV6-6	CASSYTPEYTGELFF
TRBJ2-2	TRBV19	CASSLRTGTGTGELFF
TRBJ1-3	TRBV6-2/TRBV6-3	CASSPPGRRSSGNTIYF
TRBJ2-3	TRBV5-5	CASSLVHGRDTQYF
TRBJ2-3	TRBV19	CASSMANTDTQYF
TRBJ1-1	TRBV19	CASSMNNRDTEAFF
TRBJ1-2	TRBV27	CASSLSPSTANYGYTF
TRBJ1-2	TRBV29-1	CSAGGWTAANDGYTF
TRBJ1-5	TRBV6-1	CASSEVRTLAQPQHF